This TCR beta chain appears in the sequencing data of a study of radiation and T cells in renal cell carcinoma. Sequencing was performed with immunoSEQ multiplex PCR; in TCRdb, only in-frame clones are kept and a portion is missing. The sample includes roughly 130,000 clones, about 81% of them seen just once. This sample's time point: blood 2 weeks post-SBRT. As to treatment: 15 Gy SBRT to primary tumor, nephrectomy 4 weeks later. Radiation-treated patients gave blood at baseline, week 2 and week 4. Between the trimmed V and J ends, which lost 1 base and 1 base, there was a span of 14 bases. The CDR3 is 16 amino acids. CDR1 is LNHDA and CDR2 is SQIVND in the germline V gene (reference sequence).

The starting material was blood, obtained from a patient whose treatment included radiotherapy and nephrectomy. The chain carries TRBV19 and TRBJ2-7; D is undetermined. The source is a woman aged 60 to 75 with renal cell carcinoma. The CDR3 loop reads CASSIGGGEASYEQYF. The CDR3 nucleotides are TGTGCCAGTAGTATAGGAGGCGGAGAAGCTTCCTACGAGCAGTACTTC.